The 23 T cell receptor beta chains in this list originate from one sample, sequenced in a study of T cell repertoires in aging, cancer and after chemotherapy. TRB rearrangements spanning V, D and J were amplified using mixed TRB-A/B primers. TCRdb fed the multiplex PCR reads into MiXCR, producing one record per CDR3 protein. The sample has over 10,000 distinct CDR3 sequences, under 30% seen once. The template was genomic DNA from peripheral blood, not RNA. Sequencing was done on a sample of blood. Every receptor here comes from a human donor in good health.

This clonotype has a count of ten or more. The chain recombines TRBV6-5 with TRBJ1-5; D uncertain. V shed 2 bases and J shed 7 bases, with 6 bases lying between them. The V gene's germline CDR1 is MNHEY and CDR2 SVGAGI. The CDR3 covers 12 residues. The CDR3 nucleotides are TGTGCCAGCAGTTACGTTGGGCAGCCCCAGCATTTT. It encodes CASSYVGQPQHF.

The genes are TRBV12-3 or TRBV12-4 and TRBJ1-1; TRBD1 aligns across 9 bases. V lost 4 bases and J lost 8; bases outside the gene matches: 2. The CDR3 covers 12 residues. CDR3 protein: CASSWGQGEAFF. CDR3 sequence (DNA): TGTGCCAGCAGTTGGGGACAGGGCGAAGCTTTCTTT.

As to this clonotype: The junction departs from the called germline gene at one end, perhaps through a read error. The rearrangement links TRBV6-5 to TRBJ2-3; D perhaps matches TRBD2 (6 bases). The CDR3 runs 15 residues. Germline V gene sequence: CDR1 MNHEY, CDR2 SVGAGI. In nucleotides, the CDR3 is TGTGCCAGCAGAGATCCTGGGGGGTTAACAGATGCGCAGTATTTT. Translation gives CASRDPGGLTDAQYF.

This clonotype was detected a few times. The chain couples TRBV25-1 to TRBJ2-4; D ambiguous. Trimming stripped 9 bases from V and 5 bases from J, with 2 bases between. This CDR3 is 9 amino acids long. CDR1 and CDR2 from the germline V gene are MGHDK and SYGVNS. CDR3 in DNA: TGTGCCAGGGAAAACATTCAGTACTTC. Protein product: CARENIQYF.

The chain employs TRBV7-2 and TRBJ1-2, with 8 positions matching TRBD1. Germline CDR1 and CDR2: SGHTA and FQGNSA. With V trimmed by 5 bases and J by 6 bases, 8 bases remained unmatched. The CDR3 totals 14 residues. The CDR3 DNA follows: TGTGCCAGCAGCCCGAGGACAGGGCCGGATGGCTACACCTTC. Translating it yields CASSPRTGPDGYTF.

The V and J genes are TRBV6-5 and TRBJ1-5, with D hard to call. V shed 4 bases and J shed 9 bases, with 10 bases lying between them. This CDR3 is built from 12 residues. The germline gives CDR1 MNHEY, CDR2 SVGAGI. The CDR3 bases are TGTGCCAGCAGTTCCCATGTCGGGCCCCAGCATTTT. It encodes CASSSHVGPQHF.

This rearrangement joins TRBV7-2 to TRBJ1-5; D call uncertain. There are 14 residues in the CDR3. CDR1 and CDR2 from the germline V gene are SGHTA and FQGNSA. V was pared by 2 bases and J by 6 bases, with 11 bases between. CDR3 sequence reads: CASSLPGGRQPQHF. CDR3 nucleotides: TGTGCCAGCAGCTTACCCGGCGGGCGTCAGCCCCAGCATTTT. The variable domain in full, with the rest retrieved from reference TRBV7-2 and TRBJ1-5, is GAGVSQSPSNKVTEKGKDVELRCDPISGHTALYWYRQSLGQGLEFLIYFQGNSAPDKSGLPSDRFSAERTGGSVSTLTIQRTQQEDSAVYLCASSLPGGRQPQHFGDGTRLSIL.

The CDR3: CASSFVLRRGRVDEKLFF. The CDR3 DNA is TGTGCCAGCAGTTTTGTTTTGCGGAGGGGGCGTGTGGATGAAAAACTGTTTTTT. This sequence joins TRBV12-3 or TRBV12-4 and TRBJ1-4; 7 positions agree with TRBD1. Trimming removed 3 bases from V and 6 bases from J; junction bases left unmatched: 16. The CDR3 is 18 residues long.

This clonotype occurred a few times. This chain connects TRBV30 to TRBJ2-1; the D gene is possibly TRBD2 (6 bases). This CDR3 has 15 residues. Per the germline V gene, CDR1 is GTSNPN and CDR2 is SVGIG (reference sequence). V lost 0 bases to trimming and J lost 4 bases, with 13 bases between them. DNA of the CDR3: TGTGCCTGGAGTGTAAGTGTGGAGGGTTACAATGAGCAGTTCTTC. Protein sequence: CAWSVSVEGYNEQFF.

The table lists this clonotype with a few counts. This rearrangement joins TRBV27 to TRBJ2-1, with D unresolved. This CDR3 is built from 14 residues. The V gene's germline CDR1 is MNHEY and CDR2 SMNVEV (reference sequence). V lost 5 bases and J 7 bases, leaving 15 bases between the germline ends. The CDR3 sequence: CASSPVGSLNEQFF. CDR3 DNA: TGTGCCAGCAGTCCCGTGGGGTCCCTTAATGAGCAGTTCTTC.

The chain carries TRBV5-4 and TRBJ1-4; 9 bases are a match to TRBD1. Trimming took 0 bases from V and 4 from J; bases not matched to a gene: 7. The length of the CDR3 is 17 residues. Germline CDR1 is SGHNT and CDR2 is YYREEE (reference sequence). CDR3 amino acids: CASSLVGQGRSNEKLFF. Here the CDR3 DNA reads TGTGCCAGCAGCTTGGTGGGACAGGGTCGAAGTAATGAAAAACTGTTTTTT.

This clonotype was observed a handful of times. J is TRBJ2-7 and V is TRBV20-1, with a weak D call TRBD2 (7 bases). From germline, CDR1 is DFQATT and CDR2 SNEGSKA (reference sequence). The germline V and J ends were trimmed by 6 bases and 0 bases, with 33 bases remaining between them. The CDR3 totals 20 residues. As DNA, the CDR3 is TGCAGTGCAGCGGGGAGGGGGAGACCTCTCTCGTTCGTAGACTCCTACGAGCAGTACTTC. Protein: CSAAGRGRPLSFVDSYEQYF.

This clonotype was counted only a few times. The chain links TRBV18 to TRBJ1-5; 9 bases match TRBD1. The germline CDR1 and CDR2 sequences are KGHSH and LQKENI. The CDR3 runs to 15 residues. The V segment lost 3 bases and the J segment 5 bases; nucleotides outside the gene matches: 5. CDR3: CASSPRTGVDQPQHF. Here the CDR3 DNA reads TGTGCCAGCTCACCGCGGACAGGGGTCGATCAGCCCCAGCATTTT.

This clonotype showed up just a few times. The CDR3 spells CASSPLLAGGSETQYF. DNA for the CDR3: TGTGCCAGCAGTCCCTTGCTAGCGGGGGGATCAGAGACCCAGTACTTC. V usage is TRBV6-5 and J usage is TRBJ2-5; 11 positions agree with TRBD2. Germline CDR1 reads MNHEY; CDR2 reads SVGAGI. The CDR3 extends over 16 amino acids. V lost 5 bases, J lost 4 bases, and 9 bases stayed unmatched.

This clonotype turned up a few times. V is TRBV11-2 and J is TRBJ2-1; 11 bases match TRBD2. V gave up 5 bases and J gave up 6 bases; unmatched junction bases: 9. Germline V gene lookup returns CDR1 SGHAT and CDR2 FQNNGV. CDR3 length: 16 amino acids. CDR3 sequence (DNA): TGTGCCAGCAGCCCCCTCGGACTAGCGGGCCCCAATGAGCAGTTCTTC. Its translation is CASSPLGLAGPNEQFF.

Comment on this clonotype: Mismatch with germline at one junction end may stem from a read error. The chain employs TRBV6-5 and TRBJ2-7; 9 bases map to TRBD2. This CDR3 comprises 14 residues. Germline lookup yields CDR1 MNHEY and CDR2 SVGAGI. CDR3 sequence reads: CASRTSGHSYERYF. The CDR3 nucleotides read TGTGCCAGCAGAACTAGCGGGCACTCCTACGAGCGGTACTTC.

The sample holds a few counts of this clonotype. This chain joins TRBV6-1 and TRBJ2-1; TRBD1 might be the D (6 bases). V was trimmed by 4 bases and J by 0 bases, leaving 10 bases between them. This CDR3 spans 15 amino acids. Per the germline V gene, CDR1 is MNHNS and CDR2 is SASEGT. CDR3 loop: CASSATGSSYNEQFF. Written as DNA, the CDR3 is TGTGCCAGCAGTGCTACAGGGAGCTCCTACAATGAGCAGTTCTTC.

The table lists this clonotype with a few counts. The J gene is TRBJ2-1, the V gene TRBV9, with 7 nucleotides matching TRBD1. CDR1 and CDR2 (germline): SGDLS, YYNGEE. The CDR3 contains 16 residues. With 2 bases clipped from V and 4 bases from J, the junction kept 9 bases outside the gene matches. CDR3 loop: CASSVGVGGRYNEQFF. The CDR3, as DNA: TGTGCCAGCAGCGTTGGGGTAGGGGGCCGATACAATGAGCAGTTCTTC.

Here the CDR3 DNA reads TGCGCCAGCAGCCTAGCGGGAGGAACGAACACCGGGGAGCTGTTTTTT. It specifies CASSLAGGTNTGELFF. This chain links TRBV10-2 with TRBJ2-2; the match to TRBD2 covers 11 bases. The junction had 3 bases not matched to a gene; V was cut back by 6 bases and J by 0 bases. CDR1 WSHSY and CDR2 SAAADI come from the germline V gene. The CDR3 has 16 residues.

Concerning this clonotype: The junction departs from the called germline gene at one end, perhaps through a read error. The chain links TRBV7-2 to TRBJ2-1; 12 bases map to TRBD2. Germline V lookup: CDR1 SGHTA, CDR2 FQGNSA. The CDR3 is 19 amino acids. The CDR3: CVSGGLGLAGLVAYNEQFF. The DNA of the CDR3 is TGTGTCAGCGGGGGACTAGGACTAGCGGGGCTCGTCGCCTACAATGAGCAGTTCTTC.

This clonotype is medium-sized by share. The chain has TRBV20-1 and TRBJ2-7; 7 bases are a match to TRBD1. CDR3 size: 11 residues. V dropped 4 bases and J dropped 4; count of bases not matched to a gene: 1. CDR1 and CDR2 from the germline V gene are DFQATT and SNEGSKA (reference sequence). DNA of the CDR3: TGCAGTGCTAAACAGGGGTACGAGCAGTACTTC. Encoded protein: CSAKQGYEQYF.

This clonotype was seen ten or more times. The V and J genes are TRBV29-1 and TRBJ2-7; 7 bases align to TRBD1. Germline CDR1 reads SQVTM; CDR2 reads ANQGSEA. This CDR3 comprises 13 residues. Trimming cost V 6 bases and J 0 bases; bases outside gene matches: 5. The DNA for the CDR3 is TGCAGCGTCCAGACAGGGAGCTCCTACGAGCAGTACTTC. It encodes CSVQTGSSYEQYF.

The CDR3 DNA is TGTGCCAGCACCGAAGCGGGGGGGAAGAGCAATGAGCAGTTCTTC. It codes for CASTEAGGKSNEQFF. J is TRBJ2-1 and V is TRBV7-3, with 10 nucleotides matching TRBD2. V lost 7 bases and J lost 6; bases outside the gene matches: 9. CDR3 length: 15 amino acids. Germline V gene lookup returns CDR1 SGHTA and CDR2 FQGTGA. The whole variable domain, remainder taken from reference TRBV7-3 and TRBJ2-1, is GAGVSQTPSNKVTEKGKYVELRCDPISGHTALYWYRQSLGQGPEFLIYFQGTGAADDSGLPNDRFFAVRPEGSVSTLKIQRTERGDSAVYLCASTEAGGKSNEQFFGPGTRLTVL.